What follows are 10 T cell receptor beta chains derived from one specimen sequenced in a study of T cell therapy after organ transplantation. Only in-frame clones appear in the TCRdb table, and some are missing; sequencing was by immunoSEQ multiplex PCR. The data contain some 48,000 clones, over 90% of them singletons. Antigens of these TCRs are unknown. This material consisted of CD8+ T cells from blood, taken before autologous CMV-specific T cell therapy. The source is a human patient who had received a solid organ transplant and had CMV disease.

V and J are TRBV6-5 and TRBJ1-1, with D maybe TRBD1 (5 bases). This CDR3 comprises 14 residues. Germline CDR1 and CDR2: MNHEY and SVGAGI. Trimming removed 7 bases from V and 0 bases from J, with 12 bases in between. CDR3 amino acids: CASNPQGVNTEAFF. The CDR3 region has the DNA TGTGCCAGCAACCCCCAGGGAGTGAACACTGAAGCTTTCTTT.

This chain links TRBV19 with TRBJ2-5; 14 bases map to TRBD2. The DNA end is a closer match to TRBJ2-7, so the J assignment may be wrong. Per germline, CDR1 LNHDA and CDR2 SQIVND (reference sequence). This CDR3 contains 15 residues. The CDR3 reads CASSPTSGRAYEQYF. CDR3 in DNA: TGTGCCAGTAGTCCGACTAGCGGGAGGGCCTACGAGCAGTACTTC.

This chain connects TRBV27 to TRBJ1-1, with 9 bases fitting TRBD1. CDR1 MNHEY and CDR2 SMNVEV come from the germline V gene (reference sequence). The CDR3 is 16 residues long. Trimming at V came to 3 bases and at J to 2 bases, leaving 7 bases not matched to a gene. DNA of the CDR3: TGTGCCAGCAGTTTTCTCCGACAGGGGGTAAACACTGAAGCTTTCTTT. Its translation: CASSFLRQGVNTEAFF.

This clone was picked up a small number of times. The chain uses TRBV7-8 and TRBJ1-2; weak D call: TRBD1 (5 bases). Trimming shortened V by 1 base and J by 2 bases, and 5 bases separated the two germline ends. CDR1 and CDR2 (germline): SGHVS, FQNEAQ. CDR3 length: 13 amino acids. CDR3 loop: CASSLGQNYGYTF. CDR3 nucleotides: TGTGCCAGCAGCTTAGGACAGAACTATGGCTACACCTTC.

This clone was seen just once. The rearrangement uses TRBV5-4 and TRBJ1-6, with D possibly matching TRBD1 (5 bases). This CDR3 region has 16 residues. V was cut by 4 bases and J by 5 bases, with 16 bases left in between. The germline CDR1 and CDR2 sequences are SGHNT and YYREEE (reference sequence). Here the CDR3 reads CASSGGGWTNNSPLHF. The CDR3 DNA reads as TGTGCCAGCAGCGGGGGAGGGTGGACTAATAATTCACCCCTCCACTTT.

This clone has only one observation. The chain combines TRBV11-2 with TRBJ2-2, with a possible D match to TRBD1 (5 bases). Germline CDR1 is SGHAT and CDR2 is FQNNGV. This CDR3 is built from 18 residues. The ends were cut back, 5 bases at V and 5 bases at J, with 24 bases in the middle. The CDR3 nucleotides read TGTGCCAGCAGCCGGACGGAAGGTGGGGCAGCTCTTACCGGGGAGCTGTTTTTT. Translated, it gives CASSRTEGGAALTGELFF.

This chain links TRBV30 with TRBJ1-2; D is unresolved. Deletions cut 0 bases from V and 2 bases from J, with 7 bases between. The CDR3 is 13 residues long. The V gene's germline CDR1 is GTSNPN and CDR2 SVGIG (reference sequence). This CDR3 is CAWSVRENYGYTF. As DNA, the CDR3 is TGTGCCTGGAGTGTACGGGAGAACTATGGCTACACCTTC.

This sequence joins TRBV4-3 and TRBJ2-5; TRBD2 matches at 8 bases. The J segment lost 1 base and the V segment lost 0 bases, leaving 4 bases of the junction unmatched. Germline-derived CDR1 and CDR2 are LGHNA and YSLEER. The CDR3 contains 16 residues. The CDR3 region is CASSQERAGGQETQYF. CDR3 nucleotide sequence: TGCGCCAGCAGCCAAGAACGCGCGGGGGGCCAAGAGACCCAGTACTTC.

Concerning this clone itself: One junction end disagrees with the germline gene, perhaps due to a read error. The same CDR3 also results from other DNA sequences found in this sample. The chain recombines TRBV5-1 with TRBJ2-1, with 14 bases matching TRBD2. This CDR3 is 16 amino acids long. Germline-derived CDR1 and CDR2 are SGHRS and YFSETQ. The CDR3: CASSWTSGGIYNEQFF. The CDR3 bases are TGCGCCAGTAGCTGGACTAGCGGGGGGATCTACAATGAGCAGTTCTTC.

V is TRBV4-1 and J is TRBJ2-1, with unresolved D. V was cut by 0 bases and J by 7 bases, with 7 bases left in between. The germline V gene encodes CDR1 MGHRA and CDR2 YSYEKL. This CDR3 is 13 amino acids long. The CDR3 spells CASSQDPGNEQFF. The CDR3 nucleotides read TGCGCCAGCAGCCAAGATCCCGGGAATGAGCAGTTCTTC.